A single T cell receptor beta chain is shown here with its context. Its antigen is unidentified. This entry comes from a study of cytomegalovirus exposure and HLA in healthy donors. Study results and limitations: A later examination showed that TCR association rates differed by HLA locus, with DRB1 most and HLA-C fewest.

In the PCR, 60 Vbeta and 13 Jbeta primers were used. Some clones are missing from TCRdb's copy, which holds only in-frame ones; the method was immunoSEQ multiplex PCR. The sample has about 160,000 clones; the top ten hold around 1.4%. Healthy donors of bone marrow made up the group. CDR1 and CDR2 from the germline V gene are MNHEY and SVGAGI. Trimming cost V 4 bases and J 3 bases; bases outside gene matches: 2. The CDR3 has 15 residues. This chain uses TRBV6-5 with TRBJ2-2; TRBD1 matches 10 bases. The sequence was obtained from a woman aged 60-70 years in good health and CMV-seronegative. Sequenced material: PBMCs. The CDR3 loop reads CASSSTGGYTGELFF. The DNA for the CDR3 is TGTGCCAGCAGTTCGACAGGGGGCTACACCGGGGAGCTGTTTTTT.